The 9 T cell receptor beta chains below all came from one sample that was sequenced in a study of shared clonotypes between healthy human individuals. TCRdb keeps only in-frame clones here, not all; method: immunoSEQ multiplex PCR. The sample contains about 1.5 million clones, approximately 98% of which appear only once. The sequenced sample consisted of naive CD4+ T cells sorted from blood. Described subset: CD45RA+ positively selected. These receptors all stem from a man aged 25 to 40 in good health.

This clone came up once. The chain carries TRBV29-1 and TRBJ2-3; a possible D gene is TRBD2 (6 bases). Deletions cut 2 bases from V and 1 base from J, with 7 bases between. This CDR3 comprises 13 residues. The germline V gene encodes CDR1 SQVTM and CDR2 ANQGSEA. DNA for the CDR3: TGCAGCGTTGAACCGGGAGGCACAGATACGCAGTATTTT. Translated, it gives CSVEPGGTDTQYF.

This clone appeared a single time. The chain links TRBV5-1 to TRBJ2-7; no clear D gene. Germline lookup yields CDR1 SGHRS and CDR2 YFSETQ. Trimming removed 0 bases from V and 4 bases from J, with 14 bases in between. This CDR3 comprises 15 residues. In nucleotides, the CDR3 is TGCGCCAGCAGCTTGGAGCCCACAATAAGATACGAGCAGTACTTC. Translating it yields CASSLEPTIRYEQYF.

The chain carries TRBV5-1 and TRBJ2-1; TRBD2 agrees at 10 bases. CDR1 SGHRS and CDR2 YFSETQ come from the germline V gene. J was trimmed by 7 bases and V by 2 bases; bases with no gene match: 6. CDR3 length: 15 amino acids. CDR3 region: CASSLLAGGDNEQFF. The CDR3 DNA sequence: TGCGCCAGCAGCTTATTAGCGGGAGGTGATAATGAGCAGTTCTTC.

For this clone: Other nucleotide sequences in the sample specify the same CDR3. The chain recombines TRBV18 with TRBJ2-3; D is unclear. The CDR3 covers 15 residues. CDR1 is KGHSH, CDR2 LQKENI, per germline. V was shortened by 0 bases and J by 1 base, with 8 bases between the two germline ends. The CDR3: CASSPPSRGTDTQYF. For the CDR3, the DNA is TGTGCCAGCTCACCACCCTCCCGGGGCACAGATACGCAGTATTTT.

The rearrangement links TRBV9 to TRBJ2-2; the match to TRBD1 covers 8 bases. V gave up 2 bases and J gave up 0 bases; unmatched junction bases: 6. In germline, CDR1 is SGDLS, CDR2 YYNGEE. The CDR3 totals 17 residues. In DNA, the CDR3 is TGTGCCAGCAGCGTCCTGTCAGGGGGCTCGAACACCGGGGAGCTGTTTTTT. This sequence encodes CASSVLSGGSNTGELFF.

CDR3 loop: CASSDDQGADQPQHF. The CDR3 DNA follows: TGTGCCAGCAGTGACGATCAGGGGGCGGATCAGCCCCAGCATTTT. The V and J genes are TRBV2 and TRBJ1-5; 8 bases match TRBD1. The CDR3 is made up of 15 amino acids. CDR1 and CDR2 (germline): SNHLY, FYNNEI. Unmatched junction bases numbered 6, after V lost 3 bases and J lost 5 bases.

The V gene is TRBV10-1, the J gene TRBJ1-1; D is unresolved. The CDR3 has 13 amino acids. The germline V gene encodes CDR1 WNHNN and CDR2 SYGVQD (reference sequence). Between the trimmed V and J ends, which lost 4 bases and 7 bases, there was a span of 13 bases. The CDR3 nucleotides are TGCGCCAGCAGTGGTGCCGGACCGCTTGAAGCTTTCTTT. Protein: CASSGAGPLEAFF.

V usage is TRBV7-2 and J usage is TRBJ1-2; D gene ambiguous. Germline assignment: CDR1 SGHTA and CDR2 FQGNSA. CDR3 length: 17 residues. Trimming left V 5 bases short and J 3 bases short, with 22 bases between. The CDR3 DNA sequence: TGTGCCAGCAGCAACTACCACCCACGCCCGACGGACTATGGCTACACCTTC. As protein: CASSNYHPRPTDYGYTF. Full variable domain (rest looked up from reference TRBV7-2 and TRBJ1-2): GAGVSQSPSNKVTEKGKDVELRCDPISGHTALYWYRQSLGQGLEFLIYFQGNSAPDKSGLPSDRFSAERTGGSVSTLTIQRTQQEDSAVYLCASSNYHPRPTDYGYTFGSGTRLTVV.

The chain carries TRBV7-2 and TRBJ2-3, with a possible D match to TRBD1 (6 bases). CDR1 is SGHTA and CDR2 is FQGNSA in the germline V gene. V was clipped by 5 bases and J by 2 bases, with 23 bases between them. The CDR3 runs to 18 residues. The CDR3 nucleotides are TGTGCCAGCAGCGCAAGACGGCAGGGGCTTAAGCCCACAGATACGCAGTATTTT. Its translation: CASSARRQGLKPTDTQYF.